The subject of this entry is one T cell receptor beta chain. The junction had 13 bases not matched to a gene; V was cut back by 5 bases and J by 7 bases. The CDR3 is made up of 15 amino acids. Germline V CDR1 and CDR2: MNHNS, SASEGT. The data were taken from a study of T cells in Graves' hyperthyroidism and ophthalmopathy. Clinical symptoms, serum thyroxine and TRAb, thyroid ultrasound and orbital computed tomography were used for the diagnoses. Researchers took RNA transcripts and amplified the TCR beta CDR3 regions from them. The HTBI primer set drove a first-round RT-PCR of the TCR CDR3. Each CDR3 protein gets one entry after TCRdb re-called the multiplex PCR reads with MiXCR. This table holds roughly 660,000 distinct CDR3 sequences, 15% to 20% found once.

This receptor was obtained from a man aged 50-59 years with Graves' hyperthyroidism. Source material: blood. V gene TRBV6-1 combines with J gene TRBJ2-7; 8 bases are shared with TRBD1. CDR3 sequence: CASSLEDRVFSEQYF. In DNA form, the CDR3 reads TGTGCCAGCAGTCTGGAGGACAGGGTCTTTAGTGAGCAGTACTTC.